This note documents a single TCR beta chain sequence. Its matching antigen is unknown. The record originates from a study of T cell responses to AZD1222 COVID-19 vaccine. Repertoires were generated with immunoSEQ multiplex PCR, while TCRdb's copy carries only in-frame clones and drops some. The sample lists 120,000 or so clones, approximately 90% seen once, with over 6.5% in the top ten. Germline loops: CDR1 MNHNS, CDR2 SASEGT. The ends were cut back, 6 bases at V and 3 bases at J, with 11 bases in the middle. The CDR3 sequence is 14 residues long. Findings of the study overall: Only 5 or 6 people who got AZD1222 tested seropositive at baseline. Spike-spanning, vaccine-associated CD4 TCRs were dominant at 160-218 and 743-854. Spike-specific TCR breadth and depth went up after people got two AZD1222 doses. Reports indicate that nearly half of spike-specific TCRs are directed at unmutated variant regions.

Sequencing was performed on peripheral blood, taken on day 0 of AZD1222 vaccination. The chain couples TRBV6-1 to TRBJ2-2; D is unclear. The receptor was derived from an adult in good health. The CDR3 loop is CASRERQDTGELFF. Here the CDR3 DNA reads TGTGCCAGCAGGGAACGGCAGGACACCGGGGAGCTGTTTTTT.